The T cell receptor (beta chain) described here comes from a study of T cell clonotyping in hematopoietic cell transplantation. On this clone itself: Its matching antigen is unknown.

V lost 2 bases and J 1 base, leaving 3 bases between the germline ends. The CDR3 runs to 13 residues. Germline loops: CDR1 MNHNY, CDR2 SVGAGI (reference sequence). Profiling relied on immunoSEQ multiplex PCR, and the TCRdb table lists in-frame clones only, not all of them. The table has 5,500 to 8,500 clones, around 96% seen once. Whole-study results and caveats: Pathologically expanded recipient clonotypes increased progressively from day 30 to day 180 as diversity fell. Broader posttransplant TCR repertoire diversity was predicted by graft donor and pretransplant recipient Inverse Simpson Index values.

This TCR came from a male patient aged 40 to 55 who had an allogeneic stem cell transplant from a related donor, so the T cells may come from the graft donor. Some clones in this sample may be carry-over from other donors' samples. The material sequenced was PBMCs, taken 30 days after allogeneic stem cell transplant. The V call is TRBV6-6, the J call TRBJ1-3; D is unclear. CDR3 DNA sequence: TGTGCCAGCAGTTACGGTTCTGGAAACACCATATATTTT. Translated, it gives CASSYGSGNTIYF.